This T cell receptor (beta chain) comes out of a study of CD8 T cells in ankylosing spondylitis. V was clipped by 7 bases and J by 4 bases, with 14 bases between them. The CDR3 consists of 14 residues. One entry per CDR3 protein, called by TCRdb with MiXCR from the 5' RACE reads. Counted here are approximately 220,000 distinct CDR3 sequences, around 20% occurring once; the ten biggest clones make up about 42%. The study's findings and limits: A TCR beta motif of fewer than ten highly homologous variants seemed to mark ankylosing spondylitis blood.

On this clonotype itself: Its antigen is undetermined.

Material for sequencing was blood, either unsorted or a sorted T cell fraction (not recorded which). The clonotype was recovered from a male donor with ankylosing spondylitis. The chain uses TRBV12-3 or TRBV12-4 and TRBJ2-1; D possibly corresponds to TRBD2 (5 bases). The CDR3 sequence is CASTKRADYNEQFF. The CDR3 coding sequence is TGTGCCAGCACCAAGAGGGCAGATTACAATGAGCAGTTCTTC.